This TCR beta chain originates from a study of T cell changes during pregnancy in multiple sclerosis. Clones were read by immunoSEQ multiplex PCR, and TCRdb kept only the in-frame ones, dropping some. The table has about 75,000 clones, 94% seen once. This specimen was CD4+ T cells from peripheral blood mononuclear cells, taken after pregnancy. This TCR came from a female donor with multiple sclerosis, enrolled in a pregnancy study.

The CDR3 reads CASSSQRETPYNEQFF. The CDR3 coding sequence is TGTGCCAGCAGTTCCCAGCGGGAGACCCCATACAATGAGCAGTTCTTC. This chain joins TRBV5-4 and TRBJ2-1; 8 bases agree with TRBD2. The CDR3 is 16 amino acids. CDR1 and CDR2 from the germline V gene are SGHNT and YYREEE (reference sequence). J lost 4 bases, V lost 5 bases, and 11 bases had no gene match.